One and the same sample provided the 3 T cell receptor beta chains below, sequenced in a study of blood T cells in healthy people across ages. Primed by a sample-barcoded 5' primer and a J-beta primer mix, a second PCR proceeded for about 6 to 11 cycles. TCRdb independently ran MiXCR on the 5' RACE reads; one entry per CDR3 protein. The sample records hundreds of thousands of distinct CDR3 sequences, 44% being singletons. Sequenced input: blood. These receptors all come from a man between 60 and 75 years old in good health.

J is TRBJ2-3 and V is TRBV20-1; D is perhaps TRBD1 or TRBD2 (6 bases each). This CDR3 comprises 16 residues. Trimming stripped 5 bases from V and 1 base from J, with 19 bases between. Looked up from germline, CDR1 is DFQATT and CDR2 is SNEGSKA (reference sequence). Here the CDR3 DNA reads TGCAGTGCTCGACCCTGGGGGGCCCAACGCACAGATACGCAGTATTTT. Amino acids: CSARPWGAQRTDTQYF.

The chain uses TRBV20-1 and TRBJ2-3; no clear D. This CDR3 region has 17 residues. The V and J ends lost 0 bases and 1 base respectively, with 17 bases between them. Germline CDR1 reads DFQATT; CDR2 reads SNEGSKA (reference sequence). For the CDR3, the DNA is TGCAGTGCTAGAGATCAGTTGGACGTAATTCGCACAGATACGCAGTATTTT. The encoded protein is CSARDQLDVIRTDTQYF.

Points on this clonotype: A junction boundary mismatches the germline segment, possibly from a read error. The genes are TRBV7-7 and TRBJ2-2; tentatively, D is TRBD1 (6 bases). Germline CDR1 SSHAT, CDR2 FNYEAQ (reference sequence). The CDR3 runs 16 residues. The CDR3: CASSDTTGPNTGELFF. The DNA for the CDR3 is TGTGCTAGCAGCGACACGACAGGACCGAACACCGGGGAGCTGTTTTTT.